This TCR beta chain was observed in a study of vaccination and CD4 T cells after COVID-19. About the research overall: Nasal swab PCR detected SARS-CoV-2 in convalescent patients, who comprised roughly 9 mild cases and one severe case. Control cultures, each given a CEFX pool, an HIV-1 Nef pool, or no peptide, were included.

As for this clonotype: Its specificity is not known.

CD4+ T cells that had been cultured provided DNA sequenced with the Oncomine TCR Beta short-read assay. The authors extracted genomic DNA from cultured CD4+ T cells. Each CDR3 protein is one row after TCRdb ran MiXCR on the PCR reads. This sample has 15,000 to 20,000 distinct CDR3 sequences, with 50% to 75% found just once. Documented treatment: roughly 10-day PBMC culture with coronavirus spike peptide pools or control peptides (ViraFEST assay). Patients returned positive PCR results between March and December 2020, earlier than US Alpha, Beta and Delta variants. In germline, CDR1 is SGHNT, CDR2 YENEEA. This CDR3 has 12 amino acids. V was pared by 4 bases and J by 7 bases, with 11 bases between.

Sequencing was performed on CD4+ T cells from blood, cultured in vitro. The TCR was taken from a human donor who had recovered from COVID-19. V gene TRBV11-3 combines with J gene TRBJ2-7; a possible D gene is TRBD1 (6 bases). In DNA, the CDR3 is TGTGCCAGCAGCTCGAACCAGGGGGAGCAGTACTTC. Translated: CASSSNQGEQYF.